This T cell receptor (beta chain) was obtained from a study of OX40 agonist ivuxolimab in advanced cancers. This clone was seen a single time. Produced via immunoSEQ multiplex PCR; TCRdb's table is partial and in-frame only. The repertoire holds tens of thousands of clones, with roughly 80% as singletons. Patients who had autoimmune disease history or got systemic immunosuppression were left out. The CDR3 is 12 residues long. V dropped 6 bases and J dropped 9; count of bases not matched to a gene: 6. Germline V gene lookup returns CDR1 MNHEY and CDR2 SVGAGI. This clonotype was sampled from an adult with an advanced solid tumor such as melanoma, head and neck, liver or kidney cancer. This specimen was CD4+ or CD8+ T cells sorted from blood, taken in a trial of the OX40 agonist ivuxolimab. The chain employs TRBV6-5 and TRBJ1-2; TRBD1 matches at 8 bases. The CDR3 sequence: CASSRDRRSYTF. CDR3 nucleotide sequence: TGTGCCAGCAGCCGGGACAGGCGTAGCTACACCTTC.